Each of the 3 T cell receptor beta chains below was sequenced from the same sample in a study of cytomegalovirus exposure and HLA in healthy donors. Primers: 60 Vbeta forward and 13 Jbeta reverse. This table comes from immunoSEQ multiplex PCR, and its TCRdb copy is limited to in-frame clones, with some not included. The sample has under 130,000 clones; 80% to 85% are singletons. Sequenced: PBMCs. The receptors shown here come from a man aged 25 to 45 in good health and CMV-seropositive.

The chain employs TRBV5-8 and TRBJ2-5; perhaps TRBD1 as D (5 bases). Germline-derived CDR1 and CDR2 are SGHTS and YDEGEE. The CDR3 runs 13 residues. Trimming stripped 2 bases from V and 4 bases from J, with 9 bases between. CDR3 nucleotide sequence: TGTGCCAGCAGCTTACAGGTTGGAGAGACCCAGTACTTC. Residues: CASSLQVGETQYF.

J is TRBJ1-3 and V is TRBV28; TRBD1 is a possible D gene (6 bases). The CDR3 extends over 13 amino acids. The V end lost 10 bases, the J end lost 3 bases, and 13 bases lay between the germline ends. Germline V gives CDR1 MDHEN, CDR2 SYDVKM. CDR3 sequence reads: CATRAGVGNTIYF. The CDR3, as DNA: TGTGCCACCCGGGCAGGGGTTGGAAACACCATATATTTT.

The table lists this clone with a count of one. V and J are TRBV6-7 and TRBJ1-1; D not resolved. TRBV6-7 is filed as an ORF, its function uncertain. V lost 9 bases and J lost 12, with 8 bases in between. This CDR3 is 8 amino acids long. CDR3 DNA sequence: TGTGCCAGTGGCTGGTCTTTCTTT. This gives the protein CASGWSFF.